The present T cell receptor (beta chain) was sequenced within a study of T-cell memory formation after mild COVID-19 (dated by TCRdb to the early 2020s). Looking at the study overall: TCR sequence clusters from the two donors were found to be largely donor specific. In two donors, T-cell clones that expanded and contracted after mild COVID-19 were followed by sequencing TCRalpha and TCRbeta repertoires longitudinally. The cohort was made up of two young adult volunteers, one female and one male, who were previously healthy.

Study-wide findings and limitations: SARS-CoV-2 specificity was not confirmed for the second-wave clones peaking on day 37. Some responding clones were detected in pre-infection memory, which suggested that pre-existing cross-reactive memory T cells had joined the SARS-CoV-2 response. Clones contracting from day 15 to 85 had balanced CD4/CD8 phenotypes, while a second wave expanding from day 15 to 37 was biased towards CD4+. The study covered only two mild cases, and larger cohorts including severe cases with pre-infection samples were considered necessary. Contracting CD4+ clones turned up mainly in the CM and EM memory subsets, whereas EMRA was where CD8+ clones were enriched.

This clonotype was found many times. Its antigen target is currently unknown. Base-call qualities are not available, and no considerably larger clone is one nucleotide away. TCRdb shows the sequencer as Illumina NovaSeq 6000. Using 5'RACE with constant-segment primers, TCRalpha and TCRbeta cDNA libraries were constructed, with sample barcodes and unique molecular identifiers added in the process. RNA was extracted from every sample with Trizol reagent. Library amplification was performed in two PCR steps, and a second sample barcode and Illumina TruSeq adapters were introduced in the second step. Sequencing of the libraries was done on an Illumina NovaSeq, producing 2 x 150 bp paired-end reads. As for how the authors treated the data: The reads were demultiplexed and collapsed into UMI-guided consensus sequences using migec v1.2.7. Using mixcr v2.1.11, UMI consensuses were aligned to TRA and TRB V and J templates and then assembled into clonotypes. A clonotype was counted as expanded or contracted only if both edgeR and NoisET called the change significant, with noise models trained on biological replicates. For edgeR calls, a false discovery rate-adjusted p below 0.01 and a log2 fold-change threshold of 1 were applied. As an exploratory analysis of dynamics, PCA with hierarchical clustering was applied to max-normalized trajectories of the 1000 most abundant clonotypes. Separately sequenced CD4+ and CD8+ repertoires were used to assign the CD4 or CD8 phenotype of responding clones. The public reads were reprocessed in TCRdb via fastp at Q25 and MiXCR, keeping in-frame beta chains. Every entry covers one CDR3 protein and lists the most common genes and DNA from its rows. TCRdb, rather than the study authors, made the V and J calls. The sample contains under 400,000 distinct CDR3 sequences, around 21% of them found a single time. In total, the top ten clones hold roughly an eighth of the sample.

PBMCs were isolated by Ficoll-Paque density gradient centrifugation. CDR1 MNHEY and CDR2 SMNVEV are derived from the germline V gene (reference sequence). The cysteine opens and the phenylalanine closes a CDR3 of 14 amino acids. The retained sequence is limited to the CDR3, 42 bases, with the frame set at the first base. The germline V and J ends show losses of 8 bases and 0 bases respectively, and no gene match explains 7 bases of the junction. This clonotype originated in an adult woman who had mild COVID-19 (a few samples of this study predate the infection). The sample titles of this study are shuffled in the database, so cell type and time point are left out; the donor was told from shared clones. The sequence joins TRBV27 to TRBJ2-7, and TRBD2 matches 7 of the central bases. The sequenced sample consisted of PBMCs or a T cell subset sorted from them (not recorded which). The DNA sequence reads TGTGCCAGCCGAGCGGGGAGCACCTCCTACGAGCAGTACTTC. It translates as CASRAGSTSYEQYF.